The 8 T cell receptor beta chains below all came from one sample that was sequenced in a study of T cells in localized non-small cell lung cancer. Some clones are missing from TCRdb's copy, which holds only in-frame ones; the method was immunoSEQ multiplex PCR. The repertoire holds a few thousand clones, with 33% as singletons. The sequences come from normal lung tissue next to the tumor, collected before any cancer treatment. The receptors were gathered from a woman aged 35 to 70 with stage I lung adenocarcinoma.

This clone is medium-sized in the sample. This sequence joins TRBV11-3 and TRBJ2-7, with 9 bases fitting TRBD1. J gave up 2 bases and V 1 base, and 6 bases lay outside the gene matches. CDR3 length equals 16 residues. Germline-derived CDR1 and CDR2 are SGHNT and YENEEA. The CDR3 region has the DNA TGTGCCAGCAGCTTAGTAGGGACAGGGTCTACCTACGAGCAGTACTTC. It specifies CASSLVGTGSTYEQYF.

This clone occurred a few times. The chain couples TRBV11-3 to TRBJ1-2, with D perhaps TRBD1 (5 bases). Germline V lookup: CDR1 SGHNT, CDR2 YENEEA. V was shortened by 4 bases and J by 6 bases, with 18 bases between the two germline ends. The CDR3 runs 15 residues. CDR3 residues: CASSSLLGRENGYTF. As DNA, the CDR3 is TGTGCCAGCAGCTCCCTCCTGGGCAGGGAGAATGGCTACACCTTC.

The chain carries TRBV5-1 and TRBJ2-6, with 13 bases identical to TRBD2. CDR1 SGHRS and CDR2 YFSETQ come from the germline V gene. V lost 4 bases, J lost 0 bases, and 7 bases stayed unmatched. The CDR3 extends over 19 amino acids. The CDR3 is CASSRLGLAGDSGANVLTF. DNA of the CDR3: TGCGCCAGCAGCCGTCTCGGACTAGCGGGAGACTCTGGGGCCAACGTCCTGACTTTC.

The V and J genes are TRBV19 and TRBJ1-4, with a tentative D call TRBD1 (5 bases). The V gene's germline CDR1 is LNHDA and CDR2 SQIVND (reference sequence). The V end lost 9 bases, the J end lost 3 bases, and 8 bases lay between the germline ends. There are 12 residues in the CDR3. In DNA form, the CDR3 reads TGTGCCAGCCGACAGTCTAATGAAAAACTGTTTTTT. Translating gives CASRQSNEKLFF.

V and J are TRBV1 and TRBJ2-7; TRBD2 is taken as the D call from the table, unchecked against the DNA. TRBV1 is designated a pseudogene. This CDR3 is built from 18 residues. The CDR3 nucleotides read TGCGCCAGCAGCCAAGATTTCAGGACTAGCGGGAGGAAGTACGAGCAGTACTTC. Translation gives CASSQDFRTSGRKYEQYF.

By sample fraction, this clone is medium-sized. The chain carries TRBV9 and TRBJ2-3, with 11 bases fitting TRBD1. This CDR3 has 14 residues. The germline V gene encodes CDR1 SGDLS and CDR2 YYNGEE. Trimming at V came to 7 bases and at J to 4 bases, leaving 5 bases not matched to a gene. CDR3 in amino acids: CASAGQGAADTQYF. DNA for the CDR3: TGTGCCAGCGCCGGACAGGGGGCCGCAGATACGCAGTATTTT.

This sequence joins TRBV9 and TRBJ2-5; weak D call: TRBD1 (5 bases). Germline V gives CDR1 SGDLS, CDR2 YYNGEE. This CDR3 has 14 residues. V was cut by 4 bases and J by 3 bases, with 13 bases left in between. The CDR3 reads CASSPKDSEETQYF. CDR3 DNA sequence: TGTGCCAGCAGCCCAAAAGACAGTGAAGAGACCCAGTACTTC.

This chain links TRBV28 with TRBJ2-2; TRBD1 is a possible D gene (5 bases). The CDR3 runs 13 residues. The V gene lost 4 bases and the J gene lost 9 bases, with 12 bases spanning the gap. Germline V gene lookup returns CDR1 MDHEN and CDR2 SYDVKM. The DNA of the CDR3 is TGTGCCAGCAGTTCACAGGAATGGTGGGAGCTGTTTTTT. Translating it yields CASSSQEWWELFF.